The rows below give T cell receptor beta chains drawn from one sample of a study of breast tumors, draining lymph nodes, adjacent tissues. TCRdb processed the multiplex PCR reads anew with MiXCR; each CDR3 protein has one entry. The repertoire consists of approximately 230,000 distinct CDR3 sequences, with 30% to 35% occurring once and the leading ten covering about 3.9%. The sample consisted of axillary lymph node tissue. These receptors originate from a female donor with breast cancer. Some clones in this sample may be carry-over from other donors' samples. CDR3s include the opening cysteine and the closing phenylalanine or tryptophan. A D gene is named only where the DNA matches it firmly. Size is stated for part of the rows, as once, few or many counts, or as a class when the clone is expanded.

J gene,clone size,D gene,V gene,CDR3 DNA,CDR3 protein
TRBJ2-3,many,NA,TRBV19,TGTGCCAGTAGTATGCCCGGATGGGACACAGATACGCAGTATTTT,CASSMPGWDTDTQYF
TRBJ1-6,NA,NA,TRBV5-1,TGCGCCAGCAGCATAGGACTCCACATACCCCTCCACTTT,CASSIGLHIPLHF
TRBJ1-1,NA,NA,TRBV10-3,TGTGCCATCAGTGAAGTGGCCGCCCGGAACACTGAAGCTTTCTTT,CAISEVAARNTEAFF
TRBJ1-4,NA,TRBD1,TRBV20-1,TGCAGTGCTAGCACGGACAGGGGAGAGGAAAAACTGTTTTTT,CSASTDRGEEKLFF
TRBJ1-1,once,TRBD1,TRBV2,TGTGCCAGCAGCCAACAGGGGGTGAACACTGAAGCTTTCTTT,CASSQQGVNTEAFF
TRBJ2-2,many,NA,TRBV9,TGTGCCAGCAGCCCTGACCCAGACCCTAGCTCCGGGGAGCTGTTTTTT,CASSPDPDPSSGELFF
TRBJ2-2,NA,NA,TRBV6-5,TGTGCCACCCGGGGGAGTCCGAGCACCGGGGAGCTGTTTTTT,CATRGSPSTGELFF
TRBJ1-2,NA,TRBD1,TRBV2,TGTGCCAGCAGTGCTAGTGTCCCGGGACAGGCCGGCCTCGAGACTGGCTACACCTTC,CASSASVPGQAGLETGYTF
TRBJ1-6,many,NA,TRBV6-5,TGTGCCAGCAGTTACCCAAATCCGGGTTTGTCCGGACTCCGTTCACCCCTCCACTTT,CASSYPNPGLSGLRSPLHF
TRBJ2-5,few,TRBD2,TRBV6-5,TGTGCCAGCAGTCCTCCTAGCGGGGGGTACAAAGAGACCCAGTACTTC,CASSPPSGGYKETQYF
TRBJ2-2,many,TRBD2,TRBV4-2,TGTGCCAGCAGCCAAGGGTCCTTAGCGGGGGGGAACACCGGGGAGCTGTTTTTT,CASSQGSLAGGNTGELFF
TRBJ2-5,many,TRBD2,TRBV15,TGTGCCACCAGCAGAATTAGCGGGATGACGGGCGAGACCCAGTACTTC,CATSRISGMTGETQYF
TRBJ2-7,NA,NA,TRBV15,TGTGCCACCAGCAGCCAAAGGGTAAGAGGCTACGAGCAGTACTTC,CATSSQRVRGYEQYF
TRBJ1-4,many,NA,TRBV20-1,TGCAGTGCTAACCACCCGGGGGGGGGCGAAAAACTGTTTTTT,CSANHPGGGEKLFF
TRBJ1-3,many,NA,TRBV11-2,TGTGCCAGCAGAATCTCAGGGGCGCCCGGAAACACCATATATTTT,CASRISGAPGNTIYF
TRBJ2-2,NA,TRBD2,TRBV2,TGTGCCAGCAGCTACCCCGCCGGGGGGGCCGGGGAGCTGTTTTTT,CASSYPAGGAGELFF
TRBJ2-1,NA,TRBD2,TRBV11-2,TGTGCCTCTATGTCGGGAGGGATTCACAATGAGCAGTTCTTC,CASMSGGIHNEQFF
TRBJ1-4,NA,NA,TRBV7-9,TGTGCCAGCAGTCCGGGCTCCTCCCATGAAAAACTGTTTTTT,CASSPGSSHEKLFF
TRBJ1-2,NA,NA,TRBV28,TGTGCCAGCACCCCCGCAGGCGGTAGGAACTATGGCTACACCTTC,CASTPAGGRNYGYTF
TRBJ2-5,once,TRBD2,TRBV9,TGTGCCAGCAGGGGGACTAGCGGGGGACTACAAGAGACCCAGTACTTC,CASRGTSGGLQETQYF
TRBJ1-6,once,NA,TRBV9,TGTGCTGCTCAGGTAGTCTATAATTCACCCCTCCACTTT,CAAQVVYNSPLHF
TRBJ2-2,many,TRBD1,TRBV5-6,TGTGCCAGCACCCGGGGACAGCTCGCCGCGAACACCGGGGAGCTGTTTTTT,CASTRGQLAANTGELFF
TRBJ1-5,NA,NA,TRBV6-1,TGTGCCAGCAGTCACGGGGGAGGACTGTTCAATCAGCCCCAGCATTTT,CASSHGGGLFNQPQHF
TRBJ1-2,NA,NA,TRBV5-1,TGCGCCAGCAACGGAGCGGGTGGCTACACCTTC,CASNGAGGYTF
TRBJ2-2,NA,TRBD2,TRBV5-4,TGTGCCAGCAGCACACCGGGACTAGCGAGAAGCGGGGAGCTGTTTTTT,CASSTPGLARSGELFF
TRBJ2-1,many,NA,TRBV12-5,TGTGCTAGTGGTTCCCCCCGGGGTGAGCAGTTCTTC,CASGSPRGEQFF
TRBJ2-7,many,TRBD1,TRBV19,TGTGCCAGTAGTTTCGGACAGGGGACCTACGAGCAGTACTTC,CASSFGQGTYEQYF
TRBJ2-5,NA,TRBD2,TRBV9,TGTGCCAGCAGCCCCGGGACAAGCGGGGGGGGGGAAGAGACCCAGTACTTC,CASSPGTSGGGEETQYF
TRBJ1-3,many,NA,TRBV20-1,TGCAGTGCTGTAGACGGCAGCTCTGGAAACACCATATATTTT,CSAVDGSSGNTIYF
TRBJ2-3,many,TRBD2,TRBV5-1,TGCGCCAGCAGCCCAGCCCTTAGCGGGAGTATAGATACGCAGTATTTT,CASSPALSGSIDTQYF
TRBJ2-1,few,TRBD2,TRBV11-3,TGTGCCAGCAGCTTGGGACTAGCGGGGGATGAGCAGTTCTTC,CASSLGLAGDEQFF
TRBJ2-2,many,TRBD1,TRBV11-2,TGTGCCAGCACCCCAAGGCGACAGGGGGCAGCCGGGGAGCTGTTTTTT,CASTPRRQGAAGELFF
TRBJ1-2,NA,NA,TRBV7-9,TGTGCCAGCAGCTTAGCGGTGGGGACACCCTATGGCTACACCTTC,CASSLAVGTPYGYTF
TRBJ1-6,NA,NA,TRBV28,TGTGCCAGCAGTCCCGACGGAAGGTCACCCCTCCACTTT,CASSPDGRSPLHF
TRBJ2-6,once,NA,TRBV7-9,TGTGCCAGCAGCTTAGAGCGGGCGAACGTCCTGACTTTC,CASSLERANVLTF
TRBJ2-3,many,TRBD2,TRBV2,TGTGCCAGCAACCAGGGACTAGCGGGCACAGATACGCAGTATTTT,CASNQGLAGTDTQYF
TRBJ2-7,NA,NA,TRBV5-6,TGTGCCAGCAGCGCTGGGGGGCTAGGCGAGCAGTACTTC,CASSAGGLGEQYF
TRBJ2-2,NA,TRBD2,TRBV12-3/TRBV12-4,TGTGCCAGCAGTCCCGAAAGGGCGGGGGGCAGGGGCGGGGAGCTGTTTTTT,CASSPERAGGRGGELFF
TRBJ1-4,once,TRBD1,TRBV12-3/TRBV12-4,TGTGCCAGCAGTTCCTCACAGGGGAAGGCAGAAAAACTGTTTTTT,CASSSSQGKAEKLFF
TRBJ2-7,many,TRBD1,TRBV7-9,TGTGCCAGCAGCTTACCTTGGGACAGTAGAGGTTACGAGCAGTACTTC,CASSLPWDSRGYEQYF
TRBJ1-2,NA,TRBD1,TRBV6-6,TGTGCCAGCAGTGTCAACAGGGGGGGCTACACCTTC,CASSVNRGGYTF
TRBJ2-6,many,TRBD1,TRBV19,TGTGCCAGTTCGGCCCCCCCCAGAGGGGGCACTGGGGCCAACGTCCTGACTTTC,CASSAPPRGGTGANVLTF